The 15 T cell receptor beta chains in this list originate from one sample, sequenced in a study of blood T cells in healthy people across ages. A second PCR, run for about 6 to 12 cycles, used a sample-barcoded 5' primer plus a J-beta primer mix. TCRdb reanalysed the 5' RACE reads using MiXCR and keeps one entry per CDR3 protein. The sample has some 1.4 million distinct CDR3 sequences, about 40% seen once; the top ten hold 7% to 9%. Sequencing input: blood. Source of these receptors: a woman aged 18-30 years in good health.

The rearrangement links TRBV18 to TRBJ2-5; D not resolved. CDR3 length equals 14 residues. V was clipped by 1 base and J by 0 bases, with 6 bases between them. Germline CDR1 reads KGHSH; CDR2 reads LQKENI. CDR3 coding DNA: TGTGCCAGCTCACCACGGGAAAACCAAGAGACCCAGTACTTC. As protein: CASSPRENQETQYF.

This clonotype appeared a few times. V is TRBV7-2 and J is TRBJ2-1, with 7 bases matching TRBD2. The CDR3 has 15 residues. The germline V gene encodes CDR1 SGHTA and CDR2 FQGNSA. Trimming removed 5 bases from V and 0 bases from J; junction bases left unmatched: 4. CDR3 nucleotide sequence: TGTGCCAGCAGCATGAGCGGGGCCTCCTACAATGAGCAGTTCTTC. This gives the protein CASSMSGASYNEQFF.

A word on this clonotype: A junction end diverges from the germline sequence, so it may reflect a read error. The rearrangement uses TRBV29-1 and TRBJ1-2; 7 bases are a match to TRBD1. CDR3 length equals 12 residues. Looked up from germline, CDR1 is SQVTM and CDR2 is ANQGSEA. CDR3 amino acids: CSAEDREYGYTF. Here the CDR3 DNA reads TGCAGCGCTGAAGACAGGGAGTATGGCTACACCTTC.

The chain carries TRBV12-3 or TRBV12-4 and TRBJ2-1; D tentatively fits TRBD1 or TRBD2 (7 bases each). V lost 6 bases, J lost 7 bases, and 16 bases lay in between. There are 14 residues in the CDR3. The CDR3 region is CASRTGSGGNEQFF. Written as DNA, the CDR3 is TGTGCCAGCAGGACAGGGTCGGGGGGAAATGAGCAGTTCTTC.

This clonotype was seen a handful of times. The CDR3, as DNA: TGTGCCAGCGGATCGGCCTACGAGCAGTACTTC. It codes for CASGSAYEQYF. V gene TRBV2 combines with J gene TRBJ2-7; D not certain. The CDR3 extends over 11 amino acids. The V and J ends lost 8 bases and 2 bases respectively, with 7 bases between them. Germline CDR1 and CDR2: SNHLY and FYNNEI.

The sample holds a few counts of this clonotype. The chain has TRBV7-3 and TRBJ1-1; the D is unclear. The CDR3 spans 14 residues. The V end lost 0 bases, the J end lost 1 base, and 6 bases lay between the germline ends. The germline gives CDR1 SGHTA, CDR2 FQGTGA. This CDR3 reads CASSLTLANTEAFF. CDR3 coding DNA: TGTGCCAGCAGCTTAACGTTGGCGAACACTGAAGCTTTCTTT.

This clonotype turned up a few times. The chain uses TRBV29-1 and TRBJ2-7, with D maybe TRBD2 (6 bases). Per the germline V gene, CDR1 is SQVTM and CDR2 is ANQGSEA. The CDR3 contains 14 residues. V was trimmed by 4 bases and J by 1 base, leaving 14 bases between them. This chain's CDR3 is CSVGKRADSYEQYF. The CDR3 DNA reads TGCAGCGTTGGCAAGCGGGCGGATTCCTACGAGCAGTACTTC.

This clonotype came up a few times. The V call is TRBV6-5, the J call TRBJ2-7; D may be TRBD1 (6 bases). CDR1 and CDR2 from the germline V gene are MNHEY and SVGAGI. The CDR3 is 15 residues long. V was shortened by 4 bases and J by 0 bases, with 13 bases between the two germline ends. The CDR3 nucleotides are TGTGCCAGCAGTTCCCCGGACAGATCCTCCTACGAGCAGTACTTC. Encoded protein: CASSSPDRSSYEQYF.

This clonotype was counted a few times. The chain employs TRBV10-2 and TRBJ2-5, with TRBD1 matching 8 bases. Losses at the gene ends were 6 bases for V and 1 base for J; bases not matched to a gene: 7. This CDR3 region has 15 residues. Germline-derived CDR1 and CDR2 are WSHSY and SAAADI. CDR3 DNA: TGCGCCAGCAGGGTCGGACAGGGAAGCCAAGAGACCCAGTACTTC. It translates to CASRVGQGSQETQYF.

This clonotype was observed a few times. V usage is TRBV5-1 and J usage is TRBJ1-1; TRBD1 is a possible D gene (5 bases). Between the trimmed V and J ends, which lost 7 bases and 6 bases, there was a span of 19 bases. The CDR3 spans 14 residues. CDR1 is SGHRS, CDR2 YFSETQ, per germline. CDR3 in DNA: TGCGCCAGCGGAAAAGCCGGGGTAGGGGCTGAAGCTTTCTTT. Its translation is CASGKAGVGAEAFF.

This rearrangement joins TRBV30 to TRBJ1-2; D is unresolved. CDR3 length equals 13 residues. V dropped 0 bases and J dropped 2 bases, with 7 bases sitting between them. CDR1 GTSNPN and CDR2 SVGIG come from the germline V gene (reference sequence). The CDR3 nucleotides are TGTGCCTGGAGTGTAGGCAAAAACTATGGCTACACCTTC. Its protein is CAWSVGKNYGYTF.

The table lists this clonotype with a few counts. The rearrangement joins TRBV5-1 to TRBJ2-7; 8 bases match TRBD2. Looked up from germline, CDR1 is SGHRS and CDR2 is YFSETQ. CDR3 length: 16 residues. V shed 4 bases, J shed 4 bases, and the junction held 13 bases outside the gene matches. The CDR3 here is CASSPGERELLYEQYF. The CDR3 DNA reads TGCGCCAGCAGCCCAGGCGAGCGGGAGTTGCTTTACGAGCAGTACTTC.

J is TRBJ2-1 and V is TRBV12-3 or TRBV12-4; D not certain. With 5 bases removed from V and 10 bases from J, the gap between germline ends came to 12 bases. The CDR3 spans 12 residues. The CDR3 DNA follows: TGTGCCAGCAGTCCAGCCTTGACCGAGCAGTTCTTC. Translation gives CASSPALTEQFF.

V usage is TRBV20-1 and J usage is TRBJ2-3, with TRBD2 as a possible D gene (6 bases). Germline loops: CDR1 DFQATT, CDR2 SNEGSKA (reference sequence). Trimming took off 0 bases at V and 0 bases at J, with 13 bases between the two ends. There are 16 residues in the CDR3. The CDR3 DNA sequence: TGCAGTGCTAGAGACCCTTGGGCGGGGAGCACAGATACGCAGTATTTT. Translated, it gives CSARDPWAGSTDTQYF.

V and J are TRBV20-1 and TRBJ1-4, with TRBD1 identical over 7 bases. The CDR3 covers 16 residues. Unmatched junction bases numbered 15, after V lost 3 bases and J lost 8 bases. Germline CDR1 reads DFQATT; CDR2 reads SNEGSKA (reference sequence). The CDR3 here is CSARGGQGVTTEKLFF. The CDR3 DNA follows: TGCAGTGCTAGGGGGGGCCAGGGGGTCACGACGGAAAAACTGTTTTTT.